This record concerns one T cell receptor beta chain sequence. CDR1 is DFQATT, CDR2 SNEGSKA, per germline (reference sequence). Between the trimmed V and J ends, which lost 5 bases and 2 bases, there was a span of 15 bases. The CDR3 totals 14 residues. One entry per CDR3 protein, called by TCRdb with MiXCR from the RT-PCR reads. The sample shows about 700,000 distinct CDR3 sequences, 13% to 15% of them seen only once. The chain has TRBV20-1 and TRBJ1-2; D is ambiguous. This TCR derives from a female donor in good health, serving as a healthy control. The sample was memory CD4+ T cells from blood. The chain's CDR3 is CSAAQDLENYGYTF. In nucleotides, the CDR3 is TGCAGTGCTGCCCAGGACCTAGAGAACTATGGCTACACCTTC.